This paragraph covers one T cell receptor (beta chain) sequence. The sample is drawn from a study of blood T cell repertoires in COVID-19. As for the study in general: Specimens from acute and convalescent COVID-19 originated in the United States, Italy and Spain.

V dropped 1 base and J dropped 12; count of bases not matched to a gene: 6. The CDR3 spans 13 residues. Germline values: CDR1 KGHDR, CDR2 SFDVKD. Sequencing was performed with immunoSEQ multiplex PCR; in TCRdb, only in-frame clones are kept and a portion is missing. The table includes 150,000 to 200,000 clones, about 85% detected once. Participant reports of clinical history set cohort assignment. The sequenced material came from PBMCs or T cells enriched from blood (not recorded which). V gene TRBV24-1 combines with J gene TRBJ2-7; the match to TRBD2 covers 9 bases. The sequence was collected from a woman aged 40 to 50 in a cohort exposed to, infected with or recovered from COVID-19 (not recorded which). The CDR3 bases are TGTGCCACCAGTGATTTTCCGCGGGAGGGCTGGTACTTC. Amino acids: CATSDFPREGWYF.